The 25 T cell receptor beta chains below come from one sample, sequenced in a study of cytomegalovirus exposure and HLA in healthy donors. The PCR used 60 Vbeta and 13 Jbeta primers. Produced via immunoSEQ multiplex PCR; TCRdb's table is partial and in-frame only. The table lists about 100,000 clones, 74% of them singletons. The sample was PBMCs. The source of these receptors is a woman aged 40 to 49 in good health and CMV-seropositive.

The CDR3 nucleotides are TGCACCACGGGGCTTGGACAGGGGCCAGTTGAGCAGTACTTC. Residues: CTTGLGQGPVEQYF. This chain joins TRBV1 and TRBJ2-7; the D call of TRBD1 is as the table states it, not checked on the DNA. TRBV1 is labeled a pseudogene. This CDR3 region has 14 residues.

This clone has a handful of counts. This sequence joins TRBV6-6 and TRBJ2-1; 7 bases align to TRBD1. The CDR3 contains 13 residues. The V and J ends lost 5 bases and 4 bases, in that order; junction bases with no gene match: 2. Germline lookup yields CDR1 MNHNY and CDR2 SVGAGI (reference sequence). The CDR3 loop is CASSEGQYNEQFF. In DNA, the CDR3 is TGTGCCAGCAGTGAGGGACAGTACAATGAGCAGTTCTTC.

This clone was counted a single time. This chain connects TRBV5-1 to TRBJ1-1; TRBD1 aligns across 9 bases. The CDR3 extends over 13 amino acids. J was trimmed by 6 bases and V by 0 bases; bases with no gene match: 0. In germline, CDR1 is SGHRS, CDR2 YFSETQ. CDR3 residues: CASSLGDRAEAFF. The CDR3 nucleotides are TGCGCCAGCAGCTTGGGGGACAGGGCTGAAGCTTTCTTT. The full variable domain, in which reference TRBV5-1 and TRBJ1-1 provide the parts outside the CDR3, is KAGVTQTPRYLIKTRGQQVTLSCSPISGHRSVSWYQQTPGQGLQFLFEYFSETQRNKGNFPGRFSGRQFSNSRSEMNVSTLELGDSALYLCASSLGDRAEAFFGQGTRLTVV.

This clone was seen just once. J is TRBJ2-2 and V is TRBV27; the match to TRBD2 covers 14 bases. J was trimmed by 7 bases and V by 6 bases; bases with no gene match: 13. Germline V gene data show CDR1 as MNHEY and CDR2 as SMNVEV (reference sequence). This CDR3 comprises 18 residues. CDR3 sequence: CASSQQTSGGELVGELFF. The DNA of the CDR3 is TGTGCCAGCAGCCAGCAGACTAGCGGGGGGGAGTTGGTCGGGGAGCTGTTTTTT.

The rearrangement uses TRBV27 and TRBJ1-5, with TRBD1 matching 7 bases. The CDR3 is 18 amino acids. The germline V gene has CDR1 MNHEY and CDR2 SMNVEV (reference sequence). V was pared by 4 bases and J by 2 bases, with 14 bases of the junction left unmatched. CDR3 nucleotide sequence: TGTGCCAGCAGTTCAGGGGGACAGTCCTCCTACGGCAATCAGCCCCAGCATTTT. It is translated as CASSSGGQSSYGNQPQHF.

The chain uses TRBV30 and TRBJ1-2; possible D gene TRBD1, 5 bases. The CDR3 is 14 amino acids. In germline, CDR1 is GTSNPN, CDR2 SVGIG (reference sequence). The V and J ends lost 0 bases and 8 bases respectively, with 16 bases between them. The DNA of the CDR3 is TGTGCCTGGAGTGTAACACAGGTCCCCTGGGGCTACACCTTC. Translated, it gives CAWSVTQVPWGYTF.

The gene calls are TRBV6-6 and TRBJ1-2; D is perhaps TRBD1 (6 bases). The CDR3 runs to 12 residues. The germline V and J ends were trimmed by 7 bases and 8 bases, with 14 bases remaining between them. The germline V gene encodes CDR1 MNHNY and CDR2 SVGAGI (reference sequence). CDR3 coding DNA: TGTGCCAGCACCCGGACAGAAGGCGGCTACACCTTC. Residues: CASTRTEGGYTF.

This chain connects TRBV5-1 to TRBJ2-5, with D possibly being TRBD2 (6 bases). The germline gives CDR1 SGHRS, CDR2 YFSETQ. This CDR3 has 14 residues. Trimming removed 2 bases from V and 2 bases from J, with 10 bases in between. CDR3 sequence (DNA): TGCGCCAGCAGCTTCAAAGGGACTCAAGAGACCCAGTACTTC. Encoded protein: CASSFKGTQETQYF.

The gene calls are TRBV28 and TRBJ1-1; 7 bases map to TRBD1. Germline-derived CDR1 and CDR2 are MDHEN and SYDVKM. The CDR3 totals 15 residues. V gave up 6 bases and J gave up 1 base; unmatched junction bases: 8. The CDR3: CASSQPQGGNTEAFF. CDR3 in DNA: TGTGCCAGCAGCCAACCTCAGGGGGGGAACACTGAAGCTTTCTTT.

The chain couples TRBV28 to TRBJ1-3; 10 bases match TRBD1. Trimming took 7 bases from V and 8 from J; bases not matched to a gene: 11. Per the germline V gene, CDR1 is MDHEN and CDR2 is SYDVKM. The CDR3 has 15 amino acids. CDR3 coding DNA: TGTGCCAGCAATCCGGGGGGACAGGGGTTAGACACCATATATTTT. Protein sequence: CASNPGGQGLDTIYF. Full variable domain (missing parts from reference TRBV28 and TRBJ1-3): DVKVTQSSRYLVKRTGEKVFLECVQDMDHENMFWYRQDPGLGLRLIYFSYDVKMKEKGDIPEGYSVSREKKERFSLILESASTNQTSMYLCASNPGGQGLDTIYFGEGSWLTVV.

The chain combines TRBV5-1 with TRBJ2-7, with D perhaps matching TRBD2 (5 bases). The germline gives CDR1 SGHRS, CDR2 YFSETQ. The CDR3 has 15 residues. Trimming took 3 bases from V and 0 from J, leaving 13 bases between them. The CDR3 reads CASSSSGYPSYEQYF. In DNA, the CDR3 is TGCGCCAGCAGCTCTTCGGGATACCCCTCCTACGAGCAGTACTTC.

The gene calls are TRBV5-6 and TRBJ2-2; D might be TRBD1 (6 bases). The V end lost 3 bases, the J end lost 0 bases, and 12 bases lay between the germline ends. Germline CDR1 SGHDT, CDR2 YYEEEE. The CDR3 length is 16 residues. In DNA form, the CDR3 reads TGTGCCAGCAGCTCCAGGGGAGACGCGAACACCGGGGAGCTGTTTTTT. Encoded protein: CASSSRGDANTGELFF.

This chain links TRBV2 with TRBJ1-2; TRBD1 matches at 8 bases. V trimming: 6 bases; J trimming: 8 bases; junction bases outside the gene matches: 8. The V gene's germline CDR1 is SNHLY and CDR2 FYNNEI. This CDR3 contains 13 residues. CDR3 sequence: CASSDGQGRGYTF. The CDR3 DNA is TGTGCCAGCAGCGACGGACAGGGAAGAGGCTACACCTTC.

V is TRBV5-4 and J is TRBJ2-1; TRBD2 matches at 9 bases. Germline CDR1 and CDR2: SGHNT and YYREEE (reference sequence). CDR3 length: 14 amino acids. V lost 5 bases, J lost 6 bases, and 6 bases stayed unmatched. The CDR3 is CASRTGTSSNEQFF. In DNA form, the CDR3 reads TGTGCCAGCAGAACCGGGACTAGCAGCAATGAGCAGTTCTTC. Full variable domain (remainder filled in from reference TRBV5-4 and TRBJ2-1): ETGVTQSPTHLIKTRGQQVTLRCSSQSGHNTVSWYQQALGQGPQFIFQYYREEENGRGNFPPRFSGLQFPNYSSELNVNALELDDSALYLCASRTGTSSNEQFFGPGTRLTVL.

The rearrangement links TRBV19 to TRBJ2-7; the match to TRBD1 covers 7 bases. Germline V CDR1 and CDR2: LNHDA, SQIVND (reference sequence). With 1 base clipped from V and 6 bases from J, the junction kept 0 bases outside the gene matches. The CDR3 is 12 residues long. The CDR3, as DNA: TGTGCCAGTAGTATAGGACAGGGCGAGCAGTACTTC. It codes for CASSIGQGEQYF.

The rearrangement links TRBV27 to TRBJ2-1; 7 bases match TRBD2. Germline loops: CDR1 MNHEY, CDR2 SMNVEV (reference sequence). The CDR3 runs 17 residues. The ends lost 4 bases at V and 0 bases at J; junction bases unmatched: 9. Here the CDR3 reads CASSSASGRSSYNEQFF. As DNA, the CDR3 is TGTGCCAGCAGTTCCGCTAGCGGACGAAGCTCCTACAATGAGCAGTTCTTC.

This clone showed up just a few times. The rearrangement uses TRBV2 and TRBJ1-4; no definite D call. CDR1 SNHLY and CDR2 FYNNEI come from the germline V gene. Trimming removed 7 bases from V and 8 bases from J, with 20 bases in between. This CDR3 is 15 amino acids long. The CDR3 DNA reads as TGTGCCAGCACTAGAAATGGTTGGCCTAGGGAAAAACTGTTTTTT. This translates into CASTRNGWPREKLFF.

The CDR3 nucleotides read TGTGCCAGCAGCCAATTCTCCGCCGGGGAGCTGTTTTTT. Encoded protein: CASSQFSAGELFF. The chain joins TRBV14 to TRBJ2-2; D not certain. Germline V gives CDR1 SGHDN, CDR2 FVKESK. CDR3 size: 13 residues. The germline V and J ends were trimmed by 2 bases and 6 bases, with 7 bases remaining between them. Together with reference TRBV14 and TRBJ2-2, the CDR3 gives the full variable domain: EAGVTQFPSHSVIEKGQTVTLRCDPISGHDNLYWYRRVMGKEIKFLLHFVKESKQDESGMPNNRFLAERTGGTYSTLKVQPAELEDSGVYFCASSQFSAGELFFGEGSRLTVL.

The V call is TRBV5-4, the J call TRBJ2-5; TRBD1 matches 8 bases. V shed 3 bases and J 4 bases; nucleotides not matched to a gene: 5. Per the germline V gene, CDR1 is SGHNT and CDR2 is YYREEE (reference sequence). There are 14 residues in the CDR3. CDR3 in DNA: TGTGCCAGCAGCTCCCAGGGGGCCCGAGAGACCCAGTACTTC. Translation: CASSSQGARETQYF.

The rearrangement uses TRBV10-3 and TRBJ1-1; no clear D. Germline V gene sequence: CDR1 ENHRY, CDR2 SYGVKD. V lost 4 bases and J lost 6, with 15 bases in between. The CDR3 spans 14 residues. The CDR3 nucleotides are TGTGCCATCAGTGTTTATCCCAGGTCATCTGAAGCTTTCTTT. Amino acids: CAISVYPRSSEAFF.

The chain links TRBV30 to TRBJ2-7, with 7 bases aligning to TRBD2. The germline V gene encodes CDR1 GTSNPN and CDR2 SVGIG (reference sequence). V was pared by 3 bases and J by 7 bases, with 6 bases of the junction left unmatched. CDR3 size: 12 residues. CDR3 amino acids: CAWSPPGGEQYF. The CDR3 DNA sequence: TGTGCCTGGAGCCCCCCCGGGGGGGAGCAGTACTTC.

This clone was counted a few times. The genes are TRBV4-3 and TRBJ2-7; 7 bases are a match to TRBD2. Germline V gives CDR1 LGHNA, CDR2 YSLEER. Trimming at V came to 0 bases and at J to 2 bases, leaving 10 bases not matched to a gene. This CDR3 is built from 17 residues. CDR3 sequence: CASSQDNPGLGTYEQYF. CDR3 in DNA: TGCGCCAGCAGCCAAGATAACCCCGGACTAGGGACCTACGAGCAGTACTTC.

The CDR3 DNA sequence: TGTGCCAGCAGCCCTAGAGTCAGCTCCTACAATGAGCAGTTCTTC. Residues: CASSPRVSSYNEQFF. The V and J genes are TRBV5-8 and TRBJ2-1; no reliable D call. With 4 bases removed from V and 0 bases from J, the gap between germline ends came to 11 bases. The CDR3 contains 15 residues. Per germline, CDR1 SGHTS and CDR2 YDEGEE.

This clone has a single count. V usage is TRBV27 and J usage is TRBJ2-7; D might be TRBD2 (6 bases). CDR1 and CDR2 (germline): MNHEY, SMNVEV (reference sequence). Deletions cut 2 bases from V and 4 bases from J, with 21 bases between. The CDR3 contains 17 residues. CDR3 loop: CASSLRSGVLGGYEQYF. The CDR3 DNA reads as TGTGCCAGCAGTTTACGTTCGGGGGTCCTTGGGGGGTACGAGCAGTACTTC.

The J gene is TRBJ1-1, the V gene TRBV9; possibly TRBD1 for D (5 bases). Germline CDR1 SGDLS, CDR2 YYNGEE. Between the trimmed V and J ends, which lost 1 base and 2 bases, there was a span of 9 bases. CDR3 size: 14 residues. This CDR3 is CASSVRGQNTEAFF. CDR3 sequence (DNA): TGTGCCAGCAGCGTAAGGGGCCAAAACACTGAAGCTTTCTTT.